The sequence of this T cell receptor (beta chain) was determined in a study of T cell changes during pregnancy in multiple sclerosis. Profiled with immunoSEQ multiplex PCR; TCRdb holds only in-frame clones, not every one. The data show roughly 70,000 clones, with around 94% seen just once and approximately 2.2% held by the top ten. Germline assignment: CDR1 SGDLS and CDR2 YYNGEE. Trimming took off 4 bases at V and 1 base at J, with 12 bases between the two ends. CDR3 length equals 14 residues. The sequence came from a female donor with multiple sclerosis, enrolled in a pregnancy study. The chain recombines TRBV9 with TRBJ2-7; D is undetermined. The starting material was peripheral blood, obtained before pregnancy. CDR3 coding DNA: TGTGCCAGCAGCCCCGCTCCGGGTTCCTACGAGCAGTACTTC. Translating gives CASSPAPGSYEQYF.